One sample yielded the 17 T cell receptor beta chains listed below, sequenced in a study of CD8+ T cells in alopecia areata. Regarding treatment: oral pan-JAK inhibitor, 5-10 mg twice daily. Following RNA extraction, reverse transcription yielded cDNA that acted as the sequencing template. Clones were read by immunoSEQ multiplex PCR, and TCRdb kept only the in-frame ones, dropping some. Of 100,000 to 130,000 clones listed, roughly 84% were seen once; the top ten hold 20% to 25%. The sample consisted of CD8+ T cells sorted from blood, taken at week 24, from a patient treated with tofacitinib. The receptor set was obtained from a human donor with alopecia areata.

This chain connects TRBV5-1 to TRBJ1-3, with D unclear. Per the germline V gene, CDR1 is SGHRS and CDR2 is YFSETQ. This CDR3 region has 14 residues. V lost 6 bases and J 7 bases, leaving 17 bases between the germline ends. In DNA form, the CDR3 reads TGCGCCAGCACTCCAAACGGTGGTCCTAACACCATATATTTT. It translates to CASTPNGGPNTIYF. The variable domain in full, with the rest retrieved from reference TRBV5-1 and TRBJ1-3, is KAGVTQTPRYLIKTRGQQVTLSCSPISGHRSVSWYQQTPGQGLQFLFEYFSETQRNKGNFPGRFSGRQFSNSRSEMNVSTLELGDSALYLCASTPNGGPNTIYFGEGSWLTVV.

This chain connects TRBV29-1 to TRBJ2-4; 7 bases are a match to TRBD1. The CDR3 extends over 13 amino acids. CDR1 SQVTM and CDR2 ANQGSEA come from the germline V gene. The V gene end was trimmed by 7 bases and the J gene end by 6 bases; junction bases not matched to a gene: 9. CDR3 in DNA: TGCAGCGCCGAGTCGGGACAGATAAACATTCAGTACTTC. As protein: CSAESGQINIQYF.

Points on this clone: At one end, the junction sequence differs from germline, possibly due to a read error. The V and J genes are TRBV7-7 and TRBJ2-1; 8 positions match TRBD2. The CDR3 runs 16 residues. Germline V gives CDR1 SSHAT, CDR2 FNYEAQ (reference sequence). The CDR3 DNA sequence: TGTGCTAGCAGCTTAGCGCCGGCTAGCGGGTACAATGAGCAGTTCTTC. It translates to CASSLAPASGYNEQFF.

The chain carries TRBV2 and TRBJ1-2; 11 bases are a match to TRBD1. V was clipped by 11 bases and J by 4 bases; unmatched bases: 12. Germline V lookup: CDR1 SNHLY, CDR2 FYNNEI. The CDR3 consists of 15 residues. The CDR3, as DNA: TGTGCCCTGTGGGGACAGGGGGTGGTTAGCTATGGCTACACCTTC. Its translation is CALWGQGVVSYGYTF. Based on the CDR3 plus reference TRBV2 and TRBJ1-2, the full variable domain is EPEVTQTPSHQVTQMGQEVILRCVPISNHLYFYWYRQILGQKVEFLVSFYNNEISEKSEIFDDQFSVERPDGSNFTLKIRSTKLEDSAMYFCALWGQGVVSYGYTFGSGTRLTVV.

J is TRBJ2-7 and V is TRBV4-3, with D possibly called TRBD1 or TRBD2 (5 bases each). The germline V and J ends were trimmed by 1 base and 4 bases, with 14 bases remaining between them. Germline CDR1 is LGHNA and CDR2 is YSLEER. This CDR3 has 15 residues. CDR3 in amino acids: CASSQASSEGYEQYF. The CDR3 DNA follows: TGCGCCAGCAGCCAAGCCTCGTCCGAGGGGTACGAGCAGTACTTC.

The chain recombines TRBV27 with TRBJ2-7, with 7 positions matching TRBD1. The junction had 7 bases not matched to a gene; V was cut back by 8 bases and J by 6 bases. The CDR3 sequence is 12 residues long. Per the germline V gene, CDR1 is MNHEY and CDR2 is SMNVEV (reference sequence). Here the CDR3 reads CASSTGASEQYF. The CDR3 nucleotides are TGTGCCAGCTCTACAGGGGCCAGCGAGCAGTACTTC.

V and J are TRBV4-1 and TRBJ2-3, with D possibly matching TRBD1 (6 bases). The CDR3 consists of 15 residues. V lost 4 bases and J lost 4, with 15 bases in between. The V gene's germline CDR1 is MGHRA and CDR2 YSYEKL. The CDR3 here is CASSLSTGYPDTQYF. CDR3 nucleotide sequence: TGCGCCAGCAGCCTATCTACAGGGTATCCAGATACGCAGTATTTT.

This clone was detected only a few times. V usage is TRBV5-4 and J usage is TRBJ2-1, with 11 bases lining up with TRBD2. V dropped 4 bases and J dropped 8; count of bases not matched to a gene: 8. CDR1 and CDR2 from the germline V gene are SGHNT and YYREEE (reference sequence). The CDR3 has 15 amino acids. The CDR3 coding sequence is TGTGCCAGCAGCCAAATAGCGGGGGGGCTTGATGAGCAGTTCTTC. This gives the protein CASSQIAGGLDEQFF.

The V call is TRBV19, the J call TRBJ2-5, with TRBD1 identical over 8 bases. CDR1 is LNHDA, CDR2 SQIVND, per germline (reference sequence). This CDR3 is 13 amino acids long. V shed 5 bases and J 4 bases; nucleotides not matched to a gene: 3. Here the CDR3 DNA reads TGTGCCAGTAGTCTCAGGGGGCCAGAGACCCAGTACTTC. Residues: CASSLRGPETQYF.

CDR3 protein: CASSYQGTVGDTQYF. As DNA, the CDR3 is TGTGCCAGCAGTTACCAGGGGACCGTAGGAGATACGCAGTATTTT. This chain uses TRBV6-6 with TRBJ2-3, with D possibly being TRBD1 (6 bases). The V and J ends lost 2 bases and 5 bases respectively, with 14 bases between them. The CDR3 contains 15 residues. Germline lookup yields CDR1 MNHNY and CDR2 SVGAGI (reference sequence).

The V and J genes are TRBV4-3 and TRBJ1-1; D unresolved. Looked up from germline, CDR1 is LGHNA and CDR2 is YSLEER. Deletions cut 4 bases from V and 1 base from J, with 16 bases between. The CDR3 spans 16 residues. The CDR3 reads CASSRHRDWGNTEAFF. The CDR3 bases are TGCGCCAGCAGCCGGCATCGGGATTGGGGGAACACTGAAGCTTTCTTT.

The chain links TRBV6-1 to TRBJ2-5; D is possibly TRBD1 or TRBD2 (5 bases each). Trimming took off 4 bases at V and 4 bases at J, with 10 bases between the two ends. The germline V gene has CDR1 MNHNS and CDR2 SASEGT. The CDR3 covers 13 residues. The CDR3 reads CASSGGDGETQYF. The CDR3, as DNA: TGTGCCAGCAGTGGAGGGGATGGAGAGACCCAGTACTTC.

The chain couples TRBV6-4 to TRBJ2-1; D is perhaps TRBD2 (6 bases). V dropped 11 bases and J dropped 4 bases, with 21 bases sitting between them. Germline lookup yields CDR1 MRHNA and CDR2 SNTAGT. The CDR3 covers 15 residues. The DNA for the CDR3 is TGTGCCTCCGACCCACGGGGGTGGGGGTACAATGAGCAGTTCTTC. It yields the protein CASDPRGWGYNEQFF.

In this sample, this clone turned up a few times. The chain couples TRBV27 to TRBJ2-1, with 9 bases identical to TRBD1. The CDR3 spans 15 residues. The trim removed 3 bases at V and 4 bases at J, leaving 4 bases unmatched. Germline V CDR1 and CDR2: MNHEY, SMNVEV (reference sequence). The CDR3 DNA reads TGTGCCAGCAGTTTGGACAGGGGTGGGTACAATGAGCAGTTCTTC. This encodes CASSLDRGGYNEQFF.

A remark on this clone: The identical CDR3 is also encoded by other nucleotide sequences in the sample. The chain uses TRBV5-1 and TRBJ2-1; the D call may be TRBD1 or TRBD2 (5 bases each). V lost 0 bases, J lost 4 bases, and 11 bases lay in between. The CDR3 runs 15 residues. Germline CDR1 and CDR2: SGHRS and YFSETQ. CDR3 loop: CASSLGQGDYNEQFF. The CDR3 region has the DNA TGCGCCAGCAGCTTGGGGCAGGGAGATTACAATGAGCAGTTCTTC.

The V and J genes are TRBV4-3 and TRBJ2-7; 11 nucleotides line up with TRBD1. In germline, CDR1 is LGHNA, CDR2 YSLEER. With V trimmed by 5 bases and J by 6 bases, 6 bases remained unmatched. The CDR3 totals 14 residues. For the CDR3, the DNA is TGCGCCAGCAGCTACGGACAGGGGGCGTTCGAGCAGTACTTC. Protein sequence: CASSYGQGAFEQYF.

The chain links TRBV4-3 to TRBJ2-7; D possibly matches TRBD1 or TRBD2 (5 bases each). Trimming left V 0 bases short and J 4 bases short, with 7 bases between. The germline V gene encodes CDR1 LGHNA and CDR2 YSLEER. The CDR3 loop spans 13 amino acids. CDR3 amino acids: CASSQDGGYEQYF. CDR3 nucleotides: TGCGCCAGCAGCCAAGATGGGGGATACGAGCAGTACTTC.